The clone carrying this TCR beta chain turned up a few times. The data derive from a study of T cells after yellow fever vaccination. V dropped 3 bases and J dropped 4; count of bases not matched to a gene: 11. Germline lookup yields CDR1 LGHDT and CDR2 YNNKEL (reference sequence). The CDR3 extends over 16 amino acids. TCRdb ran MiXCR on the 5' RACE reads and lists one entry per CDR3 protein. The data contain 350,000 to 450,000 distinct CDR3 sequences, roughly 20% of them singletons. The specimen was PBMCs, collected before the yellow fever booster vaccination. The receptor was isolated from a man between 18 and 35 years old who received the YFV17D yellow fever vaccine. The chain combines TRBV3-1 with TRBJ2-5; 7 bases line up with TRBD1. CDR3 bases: TGTGCCAGCAGCCAGGGCCTGACAGGGCGCGCAGAGACCCAGTACTTC. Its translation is CASSQGLTGRAETQYF.